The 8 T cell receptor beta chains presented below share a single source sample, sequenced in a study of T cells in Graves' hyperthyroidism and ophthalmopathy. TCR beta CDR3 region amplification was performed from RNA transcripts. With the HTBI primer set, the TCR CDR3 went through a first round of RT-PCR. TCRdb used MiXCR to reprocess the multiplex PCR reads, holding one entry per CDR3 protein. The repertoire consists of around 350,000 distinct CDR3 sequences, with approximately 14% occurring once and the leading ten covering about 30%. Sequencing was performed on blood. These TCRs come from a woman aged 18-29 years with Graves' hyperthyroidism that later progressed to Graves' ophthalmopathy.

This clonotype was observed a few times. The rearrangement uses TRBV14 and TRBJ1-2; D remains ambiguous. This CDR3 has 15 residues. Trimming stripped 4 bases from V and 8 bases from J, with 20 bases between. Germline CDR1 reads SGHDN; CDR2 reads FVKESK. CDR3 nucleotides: TGTGCCAGCAGCCCTGAATCAAGGGCGGATCGGGGCTACACCTTC. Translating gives CASSPESRADRGYTF.

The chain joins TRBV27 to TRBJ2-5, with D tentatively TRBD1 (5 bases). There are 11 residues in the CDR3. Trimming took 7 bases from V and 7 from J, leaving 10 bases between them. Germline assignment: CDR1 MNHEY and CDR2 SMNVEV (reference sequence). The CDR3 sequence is CASTRGRTQYF. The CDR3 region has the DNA TGTGCCAGCACTAGGGGTAGGACCCAGTACTTC.

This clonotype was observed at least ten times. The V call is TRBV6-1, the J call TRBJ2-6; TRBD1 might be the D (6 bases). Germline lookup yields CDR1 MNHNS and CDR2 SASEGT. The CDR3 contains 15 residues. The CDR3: CAGVTGFSGANVLTF. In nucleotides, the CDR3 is TGTGCTGGTGTGACAGGTTTTTCTGGGGCCAACGTCCTGACTTTC.

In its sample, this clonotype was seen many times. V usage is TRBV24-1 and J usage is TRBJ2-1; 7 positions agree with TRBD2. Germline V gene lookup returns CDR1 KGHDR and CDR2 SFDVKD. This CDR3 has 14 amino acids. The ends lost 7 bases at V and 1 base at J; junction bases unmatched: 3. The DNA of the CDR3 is TGTGCCACCAGGGCTAGCGGATCCTACAATGAGCAGTTCTTC. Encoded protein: CATRASGSYNEQFF.

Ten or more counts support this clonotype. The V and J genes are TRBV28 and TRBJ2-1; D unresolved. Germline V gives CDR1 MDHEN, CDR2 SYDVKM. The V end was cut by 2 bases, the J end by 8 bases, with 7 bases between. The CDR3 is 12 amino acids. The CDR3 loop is CASSLGVYEQFF. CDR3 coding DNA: TGTGCCAGCAGTTTAGGGGTCTATGAGCAGTTCTTC.

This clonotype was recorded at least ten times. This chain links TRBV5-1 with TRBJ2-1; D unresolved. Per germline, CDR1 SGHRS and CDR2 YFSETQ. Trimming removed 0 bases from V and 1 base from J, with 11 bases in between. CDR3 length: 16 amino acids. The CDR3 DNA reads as TGCGCCAGCAGCTTGGATTCGCGGCCATCCTACAATGAGCAGTTCTTC. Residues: CASSLDSRPSYNEQFF.

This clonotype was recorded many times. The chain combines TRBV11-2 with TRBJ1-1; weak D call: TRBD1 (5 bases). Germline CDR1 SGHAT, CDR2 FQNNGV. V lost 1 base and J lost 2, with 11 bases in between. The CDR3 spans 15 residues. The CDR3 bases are TGTGCCAGCAGCTTAGTTCCAGGGAGAAACACTGAAGCTTTCTTT. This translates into CASSLVPGRNTEAFF.

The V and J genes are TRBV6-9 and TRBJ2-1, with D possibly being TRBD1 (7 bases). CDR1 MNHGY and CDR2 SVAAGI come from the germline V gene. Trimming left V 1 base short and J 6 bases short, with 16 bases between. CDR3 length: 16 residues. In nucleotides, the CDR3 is TGTGCCAGCAGTTATTTGGACAGGAGGGGACCCAATGAGCAGTTCTTC. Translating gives CASSYLDRRGPNEQFF.